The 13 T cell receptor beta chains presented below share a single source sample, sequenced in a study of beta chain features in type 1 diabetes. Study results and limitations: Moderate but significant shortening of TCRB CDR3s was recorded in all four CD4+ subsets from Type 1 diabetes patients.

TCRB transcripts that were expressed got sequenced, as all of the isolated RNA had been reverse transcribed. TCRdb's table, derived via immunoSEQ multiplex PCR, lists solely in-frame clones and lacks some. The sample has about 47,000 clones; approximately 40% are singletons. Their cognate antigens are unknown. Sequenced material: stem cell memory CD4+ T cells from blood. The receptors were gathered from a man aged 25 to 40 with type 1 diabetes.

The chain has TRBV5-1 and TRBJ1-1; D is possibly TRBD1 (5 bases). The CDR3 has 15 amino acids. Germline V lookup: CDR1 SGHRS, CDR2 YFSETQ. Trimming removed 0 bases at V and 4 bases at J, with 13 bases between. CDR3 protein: CASSLAPRGVTEAFF. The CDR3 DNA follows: TGCGCCAGCAGCTTGGCTCCCCGGGGGGTCACTGAAGCTTTCTTT.

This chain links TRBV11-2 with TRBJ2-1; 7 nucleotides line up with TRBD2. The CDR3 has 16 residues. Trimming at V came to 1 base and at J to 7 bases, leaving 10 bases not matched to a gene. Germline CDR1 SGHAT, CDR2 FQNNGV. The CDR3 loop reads CASSLVVGGPVNEQFF. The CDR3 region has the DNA TGTGCCAGCAGCTTAGTTGTGGGAGGGCCGGTAAATGAGCAGTTCTTC.

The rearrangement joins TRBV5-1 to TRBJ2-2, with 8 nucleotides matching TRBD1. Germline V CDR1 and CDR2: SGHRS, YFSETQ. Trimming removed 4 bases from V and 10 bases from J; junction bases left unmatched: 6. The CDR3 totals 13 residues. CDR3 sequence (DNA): TGCGCCAGCAGCCGGATGACAGGGGAGGAGCTGTTTTTT. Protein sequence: CASSRMTGEELFF.

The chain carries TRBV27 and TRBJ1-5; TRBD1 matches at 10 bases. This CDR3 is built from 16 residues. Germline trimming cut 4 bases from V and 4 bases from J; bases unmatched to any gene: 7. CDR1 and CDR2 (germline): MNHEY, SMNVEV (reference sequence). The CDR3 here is CASSSRQGAGNQPQHF. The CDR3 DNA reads TGTGCCAGCAGTTCGAGACAGGGGGCGGGAAATCAGCCCCAGCATTTT.

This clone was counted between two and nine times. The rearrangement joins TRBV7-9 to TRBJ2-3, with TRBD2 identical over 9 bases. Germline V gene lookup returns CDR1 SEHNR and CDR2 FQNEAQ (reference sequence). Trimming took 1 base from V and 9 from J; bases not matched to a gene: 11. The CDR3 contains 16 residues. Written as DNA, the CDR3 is TGTGCCAGCAGCTTAGTAGGCGCGGGAGGGCGAATAACGCAGTATTTT. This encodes CASSLVGAGGRITQYF.

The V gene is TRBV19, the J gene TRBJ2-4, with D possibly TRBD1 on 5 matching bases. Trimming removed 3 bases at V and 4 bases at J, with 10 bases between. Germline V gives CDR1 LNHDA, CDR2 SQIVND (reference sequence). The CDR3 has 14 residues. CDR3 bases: TGTGCCAGTAGTATTCAGGGCTCGAAAAACATTCAGTACTTC. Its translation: CASSIQGSKNIQYF.

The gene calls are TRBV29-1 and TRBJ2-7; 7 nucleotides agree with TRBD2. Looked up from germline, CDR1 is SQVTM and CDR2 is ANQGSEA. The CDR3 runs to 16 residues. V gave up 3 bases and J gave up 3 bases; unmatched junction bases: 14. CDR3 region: CSVDILAGVGFYEQYF. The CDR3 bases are TGCAGCGTTGATATACTTGCGGGAGTAGGGTTCTACGAGCAGTACTTC.

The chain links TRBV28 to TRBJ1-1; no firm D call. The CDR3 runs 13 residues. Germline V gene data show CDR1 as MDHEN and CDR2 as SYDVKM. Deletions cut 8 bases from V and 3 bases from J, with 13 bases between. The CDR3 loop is CASHSSYYTEAFF. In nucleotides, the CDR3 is TGTGCCAGCCACAGCTCCTACTACACTGAAGCTTTCTTT. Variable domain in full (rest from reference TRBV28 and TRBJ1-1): DVKVTQSSRYLVKRTGEKVFLECVQDMDHENMFWYRQDPGLGLRLIYFSYDVKMKEKGDIPEGYSVSREKKERFSLILESASTNQTSMYLCASHSSYYTEAFFGQGTRLTVV.

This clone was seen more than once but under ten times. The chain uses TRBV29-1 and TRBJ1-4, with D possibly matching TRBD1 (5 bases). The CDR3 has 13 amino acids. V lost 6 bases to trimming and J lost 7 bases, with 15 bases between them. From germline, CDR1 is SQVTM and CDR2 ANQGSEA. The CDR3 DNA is TGCAGCGTAACCCGTGGGCAGGGTGAAAAACTGTTTTTT. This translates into CSVTRGQGEKLFF.

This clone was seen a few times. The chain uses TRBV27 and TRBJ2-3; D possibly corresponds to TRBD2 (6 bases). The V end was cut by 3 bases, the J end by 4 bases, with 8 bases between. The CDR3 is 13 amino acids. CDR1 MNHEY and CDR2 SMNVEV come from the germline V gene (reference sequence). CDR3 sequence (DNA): TGTGCCAGCAGTTTTCCGGGGGCAGATACGCAGTATTTT. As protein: CASSFPGADTQYF.

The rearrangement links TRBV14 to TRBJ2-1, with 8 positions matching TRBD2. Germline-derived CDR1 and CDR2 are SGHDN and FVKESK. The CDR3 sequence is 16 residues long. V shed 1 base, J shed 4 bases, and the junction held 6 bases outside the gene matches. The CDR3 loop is CASSQVAGGQYNEQFF. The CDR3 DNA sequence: TGTGCCAGCAGCCAAGTTGCGGGAGGTCAATACAATGAGCAGTTCTTC.

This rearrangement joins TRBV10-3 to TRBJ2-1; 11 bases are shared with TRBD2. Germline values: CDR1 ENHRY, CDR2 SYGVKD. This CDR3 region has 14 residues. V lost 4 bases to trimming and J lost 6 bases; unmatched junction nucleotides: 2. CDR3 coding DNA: TGTGCCATCAGTGGGGGACTAGCGGCCAATGAGCAGTTCTTC. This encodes CAISGGLAANEQFF.

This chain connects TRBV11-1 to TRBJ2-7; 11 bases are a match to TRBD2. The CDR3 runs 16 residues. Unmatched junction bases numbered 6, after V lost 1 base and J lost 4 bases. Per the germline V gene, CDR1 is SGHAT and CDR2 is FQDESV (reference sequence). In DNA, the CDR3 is TGTGCCAGCAGCTTAGTCGGGACTAGCGGCCGATACGAGCAGTACTTC. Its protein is CASSLVGTSGRYEQYF.